The 27 T cell receptor beta chains in this list originate from one sample, sequenced in a study of response to subunit inactivated influenza vaccine. One entry per CDR3 protein results from TCRdb running MiXCR on the RT-PCR reads. The top ten hold around a tenth of the sample, which has hundreds of thousands of distinct CDR3 sequences, less than 20% seen once. This specimen consisted of PBMCs from blood, obtained 11 to 12 days after vaccination. These receptor sequences come from a man aged 50 to 60 who received an inactivated influenza vaccine.

This chain joins TRBV5-1 and TRBJ2-2; perhaps TRBD1 as D (6 bases). The V gene lost 0 bases and the J gene lost 0 bases, with 9 bases spanning the gap. Germline lookup yields CDR1 SGHRS and CDR2 YFSETQ. The CDR3 runs 16 residues. CDR3 sequence: CASSLGTATNTGELFF. CDR3 DNA sequence: TGCGCCAGCAGCTTGGGGACAGCTACGAACACCGGGGAGCTGTTTTTT.

CDR3 sequence (DNA): TGTGCCAGCAGTTTGACCAGCGGGAGTACCTACGAGCAGTACTTC. This gives the protein CASSLTSGSTYEQYF. The V gene is TRBV12-3 or TRBV12-4, the J gene TRBJ2-7; 8 bases map to TRBD2. The CDR3 is 15 amino acids. Trimming cost V 3 bases and J 2 bases; bases outside gene matches: 6.

V and J are TRBV20-1 and TRBJ2-3; no definite D call. V was clipped by 4 bases and J by 2 bases, with 13 bases between them. The germline V gene has CDR1 DFQATT and CDR2 SNEGSKA (reference sequence). The CDR3 covers 14 residues. The CDR3 reads CSATAIDFTDTQYF. DNA of the CDR3: TGCAGTGCTACCGCGATCGACTTCACAGATACGCAGTATTTT.

This chain joins TRBV20-1 and TRBJ2-1; 10 positions agree with TRBD2. CDR3 length equals 14 residues. The V segment lost 6 bases and the J segment 3 bases; nucleotides outside the gene matches: 5. The germline gives CDR1 DFQATT, CDR2 SNEGSKA (reference sequence). In DNA form, the CDR3 reads TGCAGTGCCCTCAGCGGGGGGGGCTACAATGAGCAGTTCTTC. This translates into CSALSGGGYNEQFF.

A few counts support this clonotype. The rearrangement links TRBV4-2 to TRBJ2-4; D perhaps matches TRBD2 (5 bases). CDR3 length: 16 amino acids. Germline V gene sequence: CDR1 LGHNA, CDR2 YNFKEQ. Trimming removed 0 bases at V and 4 bases at J, with 13 bases between. CDR3 residues: CASSQEVAGIKNIQYF. The CDR3 nucleotides read TGTGCCAGCAGCCAAGAAGTTGCCGGGATAAAAAACATTCAGTACTTC.

This chain links TRBV5-1 with TRBJ2-1, with TRBD2 matching over 9 bases. Trimming at V came to 4 bases and at J to 4 bases, leaving 9 bases not matched to a gene. Germline loops: CDR1 SGHRS, CDR2 YFSETQ. The CDR3 has 16 amino acids. DNA of the CDR3: TGCGCCAGCAGCGGACCGGCGGGGGGGCTATACAATGAGCAGTTCTTC. Translating it yields CASSGPAGGLYNEQFF.

This clonotype was observed a handful of times. V usage is TRBV29-1 and J usage is TRBJ2-5, with TRBD2 matching over 10 bases. The CDR3 is made up of 15 amino acids. The V gene's germline CDR1 is SQVTM and CDR2 ANQGSEA. With 2 bases clipped from V and 5 bases from J, the junction kept 8 bases outside the gene matches. In DNA, the CDR3 is TGCAGCGTTGAAAAGTCTAGCGGGAGCCGGGAGACCCAGTACTTC. Translating it yields CSVEKSSGSRETQYF.

This clonotype was seen ten or more times. The CDR3: CSPGPSSSYNEQFF. The CDR3 DNA reads TGCAGCCCCGGACCGAGCAGCTCCTACAATGAGCAGTTCTTC. The chain carries TRBV20-1 and TRBJ2-1; no definite D call. The CDR3 covers 14 residues. Germline V CDR1 and CDR2: DFQATT, SNEGSKA (reference sequence).

The rearrangement joins TRBV3-1 to TRBJ2-7; TRBD2 might be the D (6 bases). In germline, CDR1 is LGHDT, CDR2 YNNKEL (reference sequence). The V and J ends lost 1 base and 2 bases respectively, with 18 bases between them. The length of the CDR3 is 17 residues. CDR3 coding DNA: TGTGCCAGCAGCCAAGGTTCGGCGCAGCGGGTCGCCTACGAGCAGTACTTC. It encodes CASSQGSAQRVAYEQYF.

V usage is TRBV4-2 and J usage is TRBJ2-7, with D possibly matching TRBD1 (6 bases). V lost 3 bases and J 2 bases, leaving 11 bases between the germline ends. Germline assignment: CDR1 LGHNA and CDR2 YNFKEQ. This CDR3 has 14 amino acids. In DNA form, the CDR3 reads TGTGCCAGCAGCCAGAGACAGGATACCTACGAGCAGTACTTC. This sequence encodes CASSQRQDTYEQYF.

The CDR3 reads CASIRRQQGETQYF. CDR3 in DNA: TGTGCCAGCATACGGAGACAACAAGGAGAGACCCAGTACTTC. The V gene is TRBV6-2 or TRBV6-3, the J gene TRBJ2-5; D is uncertain. The CDR3 sequence is 14 residues long. Trimming took 7 bases from V and 4 from J, leaving 16 bases between them. Germline V lookup: CDR1 MNHEY, CDR2 SVGEGT.

V is TRBV29-1 and J is TRBJ2-2; D is undetermined. The CDR3 is made up of 11 amino acids. Looked up from germline, CDR1 is SQVTM and CDR2 is ANQGSEA. Trimming stripped 4 bases from V and 3 bases from J, with 3 bases between. The CDR3 sequence: CSVVHTGELFF. The CDR3 DNA is TGCAGCGTTGTCCACACCGGGGAGCTGTTTTTT.

The V gene is TRBV29-1, the J gene TRBJ2-1; possible D gene TRBD2, 5 bases. The CDR3 contains 14 residues. The V end lost 2 bases, the J end lost 6 bases, and 14 bases lay between the germline ends. Germline loops: CDR1 SQVTM, CDR2 ANQGSEA. The CDR3 loop reads CSVELNGLLNEQFF. In nucleotides, the CDR3 is TGCAGCGTTGAACTGAACGGACTTCTCAATGAGCAGTTCTTC.

In this sample, this clonotype turned up many times. The gene calls are TRBV6-5 and TRBJ2-5; 7 nucleotides line up with TRBD1. Trimming at V came to 1 base and at J to 1 base, leaving 3 bases not matched to a gene. The CDR3 extends over 15 amino acids. Germline CDR1 is MNHEY and CDR2 is SVGAGI. The chain's CDR3 is CASSYWSGGQETQYF. CDR3 DNA: TGTGCCAGCAGTTACTGGTCAGGGGGCCAAGAGACCCAGTACTTC.

This clonotype has a count of ten or more. The chain recombines TRBV12-3 or TRBV12-4 with TRBJ1-5, with 9 positions matching TRBD1. CDR3 size: 14 residues. Unmatched junction bases numbered 6, after V lost 6 bases and J lost 6 bases. Here the CDR3 DNA reads TGTGCCAGCAGCTTGACAGGGGGGAGTCAGCCCCAGCATTTT. Translation gives CASSLTGGSQPQHF.

The chain combines TRBV7-9 with TRBJ2-1; the D gene is possibly TRBD2 (5 bases). V lost 2 bases to trimming and J lost 1 base, with 9 bases between them. The germline gives CDR1 SEHNR, CDR2 FQNEAQ (reference sequence). CDR3 length: 15 residues. CDR3: CASSLRPGSYNEQFF. For the CDR3, the DNA is TGTGCCAGCAGCTTACGCCCGGGATCCTACAATGAGCAGTTCTTC.

The chain couples TRBV9 to TRBJ2-1; TRBD2 matches 7 bases. Germline trimming cut 4 bases from V and 10 bases from J; bases unmatched to any gene: 11. Germline CDR1 SGDLS, CDR2 YYNGEE. CDR3 length equals 14 residues. The CDR3 protein is CASSPDYLAAEQFF. Here the CDR3 DNA reads TGTGCCAGCAGCCCCGACTACCTAGCGGCAGAGCAGTTCTTC.

This clonotype was seen only a few times. V and J are TRBV28 and TRBJ2-7; 9 bases match TRBD1. Germline CDR1 MDHEN, CDR2 SYDVKM. V shed 5 bases and J 0 bases; nucleotides not matched to a gene: 14. The CDR3 length is 18 residues. This CDR3 is CASSDPPGQGSPSYEQYF. As DNA, the CDR3 is TGTGCCAGCAGTGACCCCCCGGGACAGGGTTCCCCCTCCTACGAGCAGTACTTC.

The chain uses TRBV28 and TRBJ2-7, with unresolved D. V lost 4 bases and J lost 0, with 19 bases in between. The CDR3 length is 17 residues. From germline, CDR1 is MDHEN and CDR2 SYDVKM. This chain's CDR3 is CASSSQAPTMSSYEQYF. DNA for the CDR3: TGTGCCAGCAGTTCTCAGGCTCCAACTATGAGCTCCTACGAGCAGTACTTC.

This clonotype has a handful of counts. This rearrangement joins TRBV6-2 or TRBV6-3 to TRBJ2-7; perhaps TRBD1 as D (5 bases). V was trimmed by 2 bases and J by 3 bases, leaving 17 bases between them. There are 16 residues in the CDR3. The germline V gene has CDR1 MNHEY and CDR2 SVGEGT. The CDR3 sequence is CASSYSRAITIYEQYF. For the CDR3, the DNA is TGTGCCAGCAGTTACAGCAGGGCCATCACAATCTACGAGCAGTACTTC.

In its sample, this clonotype was seen a few times. The chain combines TRBV29-1 with TRBJ2-1, with D possibly TRBD1 on 5 matching bases. Between the trimmed V and J ends, which lost 5 bases and 6 bases, there was a span of 14 bases. Germline CDR1 is SQVTM and CDR2 is ANQGSEA. The CDR3 covers 13 residues. The CDR3 sequence: CSVFFTGPNEQFF. CDR3 DNA: TGCAGCGTTTTTTTCACAGGTCCCAATGAGCAGTTCTTC.

The chain combines TRBV5-6 with TRBJ2-1, with 9 bases identical to TRBD2. The germline V gene encodes CDR1 SGHDT and CDR2 YYEEEE. The ends lost 0 bases at V and 8 bases at J; junction bases unmatched: 9. The CDR3 spans 16 residues. The CDR3 is CASSLVGGRALDEQFF. CDR3 nucleotides: TGTGCCAGCAGCTTGGTGGGCGGGAGGGCCCTCGATGAGCAGTTCTTC. Full variable domain (rest looked up from reference TRBV5-6 and TRBJ2-1): DAGVTQSPTHLIKTRGQQVTLRCSPKSGHDTVSWYQQALGQGPQFIFQYYEEEERQRGNFPDRFSGHQFPNYSSELNVNALLLGDSALYLCASSLVGGRALDEQFFGPGTRLTVL.

This clonotype was observed at least ten times. V and J are TRBV18 and TRBJ2-1; D unclear. Trimming removed 2 bases at V and 9 bases at J, with 17 bases between. CDR3 size: 15 residues. Germline loops: CDR1 KGHSH, CDR2 LQKENI. In DNA, the CDR3 is TGTGCCAGCTCACCAGGCCCTCCGCATAGGAGTGAGCAGTTCTTC. Amino acids: CASSPGPPHRSEQFF.

The V call is TRBV7-3, the J call TRBJ2-5, with no clear D. V was clipped by 5 bases and J by 2 bases, with 9 bases between them. The length of the CDR3 is 13 residues. The germline V gene has CDR1 SGHTA and CDR2 FQGTGA. The CDR3 nucleotides read TGTGCCAGCAGCGCCGGAGTTCAAGAGACCCAGTACTTC. Encoded protein: CASSAGVQETQYF.

This clonotype was picked up a small number of times. This chain joins TRBV10-3 and TRBJ2-6, with 7 bases fitting TRBD1. Trimming at V came to 6 bases and at J to 0 bases, leaving 14 bases not matched to a gene. The CDR3 has 19 amino acids. CDR1 is ENHRY and CDR2 is SYGVKD in the germline V gene. CDR3 sequence reads: CAISPRGTPLNSGANVLTF. CDR3 DNA: TGTGCCATCAGCCCCAGGGGGACACCTCTAAACTCTGGGGCCAACGTCCTGACTTTC.

The rearrangement uses TRBV14 and TRBJ2-7, with a tentative D call TRBD1 (6 bases). CDR3 size: 15 residues. The V gene's germline CDR1 is SGHDN and CDR2 FVKESK. V lost 1 base and J 3 bases, leaving 13 bases between the germline ends. Written as DNA, the CDR3 is TGTGCCAGCAGCCAAGCTCAGGGGCGATACTACGAGCAGTACTTC. Translation gives CASSQAQGRYYEQYF.

This clonotype has just a few counts. The rearrangement joins TRBV12-3 or TRBV12-4 to TRBJ2-1, with 10 bases identical to TRBD2. The ends lost 2 bases at V and 8 bases at J; junction bases unmatched: 9. This CDR3 comprises 16 residues. In DNA, the CDR3 is TGTGCCAGCAGTTTACGGAGCGGGGGGGCCCGGGATGAGCAGTTCTTC. Protein product: CASSLRSGGARDEQFF.